The clone carrying this T cell receptor beta chain was detected a few times. Researchers prepared the TCRbeta library using unique molecular identifiers, the study reports. TCRdb passed the PCR reads through MiXCR, listing each CDR3 protein once. The table records around 480,000 distinct CDR3 sequences, about 30% of them present only once. The CDR3 runs 13 residues. In germline, CDR1 is GTSNPN, CDR2 SVGIG (reference sequence). This entry comes from a study of T-cell reconstitution after alpha-beta-depleted transplantation in children. The V gene is TRBV30, the J gene TRBJ2-7, with D tentatively TRBD1 (6 bases). Material: PBMCs from the stem cell graft donor, obtained from the stem cell graft. This receptor was obtained from a human donor who donated a stem cell graft to a child with aplastic anemia. The CDR3 DNA reads as TGTGCCTGGGGTGTTCAGGGGACGTACGAGCAGTACGTC. This encodes CAWGVQGTYEQYV.